This TCR beta chain is from a study of cytomegalovirus exposure and HLA in healthy donors. Points from the study as a whole: Presence/absence analyses assumed roughly uniform sequencing depth across donors, which may not hold. Being productive about 87% or about 30% of the time was typical of most TCR beta V segments in an earlier analysis. For most TCR sequences rarity was the rule, although some public TCRs occurred in many donors. Immune exposure information comprised only CMV serostatus.

Many counts were recorded for this clone. Antigen specificity is unknown. Germline V lookup: CDR1 MNHNS, CDR2 SASEGT. This CDR3 is 14 amino acids long. The V and J ends lost 1 base and 0 bases, in that order; junction bases with no gene match: 0. Both 60 Vbeta primers and 13 Jbeta primers went into the PCR. Sequencing used immunoSEQ multiplex PCR; TCRdb keeps in-frame clones, though not all of them. The table has about 130,000 clones, under 12% seen once. Sequencing used PBMCs. The receptor comes from a woman aged 18 to 35 in good health and CMV-seropositive. The chain uses TRBV6-1 and TRBJ2-7; the match to TRBD1 covers 7 bases. This chain's CDR3 is CASSEGDSSYEQYF. The CDR3 DNA reads as TGTGCCAGCAGTGAAGGGGACAGCTCCTACGAGCAGTACTTC.